These 32 T cell receptor beta chains originate from one sample sequenced in a study of shared clonotypes between healthy human individuals. The assay was immunoSEQ multiplex PCR, and TCRdb's table has in-frame clones only and misses some. The repertoire holds about 660,000 clones, about 74% seen once, with 1.5% to 2% in the top ten. The specimen sequenced was memory CD4+ T cells sorted from blood. Regarding subset: CD45RA-negative fraction. Receptors were obtained from a woman aged 25 to 39 in good health.

This sequence joins TRBV29-1 and TRBJ1-2, with D possibly being TRBD1 (5 bases). V was cut by 6 bases and J by 8 bases, with 13 bases left in between. The length of the CDR3 is 11 residues. Germline loops: CDR1 SQVTM, CDR2 ANQGSEA. CDR3 nucleotide sequence: TGCAGCGTCTCCGGGACCTACGGCTACACCTTC. Translated, it gives CSVSGTYGYTF.

The chain recombines TRBV5-6 with TRBJ2-7; 7 bases map to TRBD2. V was pared by 0 bases and J by 1 base, with 4 bases of the junction left unmatched. From germline, CDR1 is SGHDT and CDR2 YYEEEE. The length of the CDR3 is 15 residues. Here the CDR3 reads CASSLGSGISYEQYF. The CDR3 DNA reads as TGTGCCAGCAGCTTGGGGAGCGGGATATCCTACGAGCAGTACTTC.

The chain links TRBV6-1 to TRBJ1-5; D remains unclear. The V and J ends lost 7 bases and 0 bases respectively, with 7 bases between them. Germline assignment: CDR1 MNHNS and CDR2 SASEGT. The CDR3 extends over 13 amino acids. The CDR3 sequence is CASNPHSNQPQHF. The DNA of the CDR3 is TGTGCCAGCAACCCCCATAGCAATCAGCCCCAGCATTTT.

The V and J genes are TRBV7-9 and TRBJ2-2; D gene uncertain. The ends were cut back, 3 bases at V and 2 bases at J, with 4 bases in the middle. There are 13 residues in the CDR3. Germline loops: CDR1 SEHNR, CDR2 FQNEAQ (reference sequence). The CDR3 is CASSFVNTGELFF. The DNA for the CDR3 is TGTGCCAGCAGCTTTGTTAACACCGGGGAGCTGTTTTTT.

The V call is TRBV19, the J call TRBJ2-1; TRBD2 aligns across 10 bases. Per the germline V gene, CDR1 is LNHDA and CDR2 is SQIVND (reference sequence). V shed 4 bases and J 0 bases; nucleotides not matched to a gene: 9. This CDR3 contains 18 residues. The CDR3 nucleotides read TGTGCCAGTAGTAAGGGACTAGCGTTAGAGAGCTCCTACAATGAGCAGTTCTTC. This encodes CASSKGLALESSYNEQFF.

V gene TRBV27 combines with J gene TRBJ1-4; D is uncertain. The ends were cut back, 5 bases at V and 3 bases at J, with 13 bases in the middle. The CDR3 extends over 15 amino acids. Germline CDR1 is MNHEY and CDR2 is SMNVEV (reference sequence). Here the CDR3 DNA reads TGTGCCAGCAGTCCCCGACGGTTGGCTAATGAAAAACTGTTTTTT. Its protein is CASSPRRLANEKLFF. Filled out from reference TRBV27 and TRBJ1-4, the complete variable domain reads EAQVTQNPRYLITVTGKKLTVTCSQNMNHEYMSWYRQDPGLGLRQIYYSMNVEVTDKGDVPEGYKVSRKEKRNFPLILESPSPNQTSLYFCASSPRRLANEKLFFGSGTQLSVL.

This chain uses TRBV5-1 with TRBJ2-1, with D tentatively TRBD1 (5 bases). The V and J ends lost 1 base and 9 bases respectively, with 11 bases between them. The CDR3 is made up of 13 amino acids. CDR1 and CDR2 from the germline V gene are SGHRS and YFSETQ. Here the CDR3 reads CASSLKGWAEQFF. As DNA, the CDR3 is TGCGCCAGCAGCTTGAAGGGGTGGGCTGAGCAGTTCTTC.

This clone has a count of ten or more. The genes are TRBV6-1 and TRBJ2-7; TRBD2 aligns across 8 bases. Germline V gene data show CDR1 as MNHNS and CDR2 as SASEGT. The V gene end was trimmed by 6 bases and the J gene end by 3 bases; junction bases not matched to a gene: 10. The CDR3 is made up of 15 amino acids. In DNA, the CDR3 is TGTGCCAGCAGACCCCCCGGGGGGGGTGTCTACGAGCAGTACTTC. It yields the protein CASRPPGGGVYEQYF.

The CDR3 spells CASSVGDQPQHF. In DNA form, the CDR3 reads TGTGCCAGCAGTGTGGGCGATCAGCCCCAGCATTTT. V and J are TRBV6-1 and TRBJ1-5; D is uncertain. Trimming shortened V by 4 bases and J by 5 bases, and 6 bases separated the two germline ends. The CDR3 runs 12 residues. Germline CDR1 and CDR2: MNHNS and SASEGT.

The chain carries TRBV5-1 and TRBJ2-1; TRBD2 matches at 8 bases. This CDR3 spans 16 amino acids. Unmatched junction bases numbered 6, after V lost 2 bases and J lost 2 bases. Germline assignment: CDR1 SGHRS and CDR2 YFSETQ. In DNA form, the CDR3 reads TGCGCCAGCAGCTTCAACCCTAGCGGGCCCTACAATGAGCAGTTCTTC. The encoded protein is CASSFNPSGPYNEQFF.

This clone was seen a single time. The CDR3 reads CASRKTGTTDTQYF. Written as DNA, the CDR3 is TGTGCCAGCAGGAAGACGGGAACGACAGATACGCAGTATTTT. The genes are TRBV2 and TRBJ2-3; D might be TRBD2 (5 bases). Germline V gives CDR1 SNHLY, CDR2 FYNNEI. V lost 6 bases and J lost 3, with 13 bases in between. The CDR3 consists of 14 residues.

This clone was observed a few times. The identical CDR3 is also encoded by other nucleotide sequences in the sample. The V call is TRBV4-1, the J call TRBJ1-4, with D maybe TRBD1 (5 bases). CDR3 length equals 15 residues. The germline CDR1 and CDR2 sequences are MGHRA and YSYEKL. The V end lost 1 base, the J end lost 7 bases, and 13 bases lay between the germline ends. The CDR3 region is CASSQGWGAGEKLFF. CDR3 coding DNA: TGCGCCAGCAGCCAAGGGTGGGGCGCGGGTGAAAAACTGTTTTTT.

This clone was recorded once. The identical CDR3 is also encoded by other nucleotide sequences in the sample. The rearrangement links TRBV6-1 to TRBJ2-5, with D tentatively TRBD1 (5 bases). In germline, CDR1 is MNHNS, CDR2 SASEGT. V shed 1 base and J shed 5 bases, with 11 bases lying between them. The CDR3 sequence is 14 residues long. CDR3 DNA: TGTGCCAGCAGTGAAGGGGGCCCTCCGGAGACCCAGTACTTC. The encoded protein is CASSEGGPPETQYF.

V and J are TRBV7-3 and TRBJ2-1, with D unresolved. Between the trimmed V and J ends, which lost 5 bases and 6 bases, there was a span of 11 bases. CDR1 SGHTA and CDR2 FQGTGA come from the germline V gene. The CDR3 loop spans 13 amino acids. The CDR3 DNA sequence: TGTGCCAGCAGCACAATTGGCGGCAATGAGCAGTTCTTC. Translated, it gives CASSTIGGNEQFF.

The chain has TRBV2 and TRBJ2-1; weak D call: TRBD1 (6 bases). The CDR3 sequence is 17 residues long. CDR1 SNHLY and CDR2 FYNNEI come from the germline V gene. Trimming took 7 bases from V and 0 from J, leaving 19 bases between them. The CDR3 reads CASTGPRGHSSYNEQFF. The CDR3 nucleotides are TGTGCCAGCACCGGCCCCCGGGGACATAGCTCCTACAATGAGCAGTTCTTC.

The chain links TRBV6-5 to TRBJ2-1; D tentatively fits TRBD1 or TRBD2 (5 bases each). The CDR3 covers 15 residues. The germline V and J ends were trimmed by 7 bases and 7 bases, with 20 bases remaining between them. The germline CDR1 and CDR2 sequences are MNHEY and SVGAGI. The CDR3 DNA follows: TGTGCCAGCACCTCCGGGACGTCGCTAGGTAATGAGCAGTTCTTC. Amino acids: CASTSGTSLGNEQFF.

This clone was observed a handful of times. This chain uses TRBV5-4 with TRBJ1-4, with a possible D match to TRBD1 (6 bases). Trimming removed 3 bases at V and 7 bases at J, with 13 bases between. Germline CDR1 reads SGHNT; CDR2 reads YYREEE (reference sequence). The CDR3 runs to 14 residues. CDR3 region: CASSSEGDGEKLFF. The CDR3 nucleotides are TGTGCCAGCAGCTCGGAGGGGGACGGTGAAAAACTGTTTTTT. The full variable domain, its missing parts supplied by reference TRBV5-4 and TRBJ1-4, is ETGVTQSPTHLIKTRGQQVTLRCSSQSGHNTVSWYQQALGQGPQFIFQYYREEENGRGNFPPRFSGLQFPNYSSELNVNALELDDSALYLCASSSEGDGEKLFFGSGTQLSVL.

The chain is built from TRBV5-1 and TRBJ2-2; maybe TRBD1 (5 bases). Germline lookup yields CDR1 SGHRS and CDR2 YFSETQ. V was trimmed by 7 bases and J by 1 base, leaving 14 bases between them. CDR3 size: 15 residues. CDR3 protein: CASYSGHMNTGELFF. The CDR3 DNA reads as TGCGCCAGCTACTCCGGACATATGAACACCGGGGAGCTGTTTTTT.

This clone showed up many times. V gene TRBV5-6 combines with J gene TRBJ1-2; possibly TRBD1 for D (6 bases). Germline V lookup: CDR1 SGHDT, CDR2 YYEEEE. V lost 2 bases and J lost 8, with 13 bases in between. The length of the CDR3 is 13 residues. The CDR3 sequence is CASSFQGPRGYTF. Written as DNA, the CDR3 is TGTGCCAGCAGCTTTCAGGGGCCGAGGGGCTACACCTTC. Drawing the rest from reference TRBV5-6 and TRBJ1-2, the complete variable domain is DAGVTQSPTHLIKTRGQQVTLRCSPKSGHDTVSWYQQALGQGPQFIFQYYEEEERQRGNFPDRFSGHQFPNYSSELNVNALLLGDSALYLCASSFQGPRGYTFGSGTRLTVV.

This rearrangement joins TRBV30 to TRBJ2-1; D not certain. This CDR3 has 14 residues. The V and J ends lost 1 base and 5 bases respectively, with 12 bases between them. Germline CDR1 is GTSNPN and CDR2 is SVGIG (reference sequence). The CDR3 DNA is TGTGCCTGGAGTGCCTTCAGACCGAACAATGAGCAGTTCTTC. Translated, it gives CAWSAFRPNNEQFF. The entire variable domain, with the rest obtained from reference TRBV30 and TRBJ2-1, is as follows: SQTIHQWPATLVQPVGSPLSLECTVEGTSNPNLYWYRQAAGRGLQLLFYSVGIGQISSEVPQNLSASRPQDRQFILSSKKLLLSDSGFYLCAWSAFRPNNEQFFGPGTRLTVL.

The rearrangement joins TRBV9 to TRBJ1-4; 8 nucleotides agree with TRBD1. The germline gives CDR1 SGDLS, CDR2 YYNGEE. J was trimmed by 4 bases and V by 4 bases; bases with no gene match: 9. The CDR3 contains 16 residues. This CDR3 reads CASSSQGAHNNEKLFF. In DNA, the CDR3 is TGTGCCAGCAGCTCGCAGGGGGCGCATAATAATGAAAAACTGTTTTTT.

This clone occurred a few times. The genes are TRBV19 and TRBJ2-5; D possibly corresponds to TRBD2 (6 bases). V shed 3 bases and J shed 7 bases, with 15 bases lying between them. The CDR3 is made up of 14 amino acids. Germline CDR1 reads LNHDA; CDR2 reads SQIVND (reference sequence). In nucleotides, the CDR3 is TGTGCCAGTAGTATTCCGGGCAACGGGAGGACCCAGTACTTC. Translating gives CASSIPGNGRTQYF.

In its sample, this clone was seen once. J is TRBJ2-2 and V is TRBV19; 9 bases are a match to TRBD2. Per the germline V gene, CDR1 is LNHDA and CDR2 is SQIVND (reference sequence). The CDR3 totals 17 residues. V lost 5 bases to trimming and J lost 3 bases; unmatched junction nucleotides: 10. This chain's CDR3 is CASSRVAGASDTGELFF. CDR3 nucleotide sequence: TGTGCCAGTAGTCGGGTAGCGGGAGCGTCGGACACCGGGGAGCTGTTTTTT.

This clone was detected once. The V gene is TRBV7-8, the J gene TRBJ2-1; D perhaps matches TRBD2 (6 bases). The CDR3 length is 15 residues. Trimming took off 1 base at V and 4 bases at J, with 11 bases between the two ends. Germline CDR1 and CDR2: SGHVS and FQNEAQ. The chain's CDR3 is CASSLGRGRYNEQFF. The CDR3 nucleotides are TGTGCCAGCAGCTTAGGTCGGGGGAGATACAATGAGCAGTTCTTC.

The V and J genes are TRBV28 and TRBJ2-7; TRBD1 is a possible D gene (6 bases). Trimming took 7 bases from V and 0 from J, leaving 7 bases between them. CDR3 length: 12 amino acids. In germline, CDR1 is MDHEN, CDR2 SYDVKM. In nucleotides, the CDR3 is TGTGCCAGCAACAGGGCCTCCTACGAGCAGTACTTC. Its translation is CASNRASYEQYF.

The chain combines TRBV6-5 with TRBJ1-6, with D possibly being TRBD1 (6 bases). The CDR3 sequence is 16 residues long. Trimming shortened V by 0 bases and J by 7 bases, and 13 bases separated the two germline ends. From germline, CDR1 is MNHEY and CDR2 SVGAGI. The CDR3 nucleotides are TGTGCCAGCAGTTACTCGTGGGGGGCAGAAAATTCACCCCTCCACTTT. Its translation is CASSYSWGAENSPLHF.

J is TRBJ2-3 and V is TRBV6-1; 11 bases line up with TRBD1. The CDR3 runs to 15 residues. Trimming took 6 bases from V and 3 from J; bases not matched to a gene: 5. The germline gives CDR1 MNHNS, CDR2 SASEGT. CDR3 residues: CASRDRGRRTDTQYF. As DNA, the CDR3 is TGTGCCAGCAGGGACAGGGGGCGCCGGACAGATACGCAGTATTTT.

The rearrangement joins TRBV27 to TRBJ1-2, with TRBD1 matching over 7 bases. V was pared by 6 bases and J by 5 bases, with 6 bases of the junction left unmatched. The CDR3 is made up of 13 amino acids. In germline, CDR1 is MNHEY, CDR2 SMNVEV (reference sequence). In DNA form, the CDR3 reads TGTGCCAGCAGCCGACAGGGTGATTATGGCTACACCTTC. Translated, it gives CASSRQGDYGYTF.

This clone was seen more than once but under ten times. The chain joins TRBV2 to TRBJ2-7; the match to TRBD1 covers 10 bases. The length of the CDR3 is 16 residues. The germline CDR1 and CDR2 sequences are SNHLY and FYNNEI. Trimming at V came to 6 bases and at J to 0 bases, leaving 8 bases not matched to a gene. The CDR3 bases are TGTGCCAGCAGCCCCCATGGGACAGGGGTCTCCTACGAGCAGTACTTC. It translates to CASSPHGTGVSYEQYF.

The CDR3 sequence: CASRLGDTQYF. CDR3 DNA sequence: TGTGCCAGCAGATTGGGAGATACGCAGTATTTT. The chain combines TRBV25-1 with TRBJ2-3; D ambiguous. The CDR3 is made up of 11 amino acids. Looked up from germline, CDR1 is MGHDK and CDR2 is SYGVNS. Trimming pared 6 bases from V and 5 bases from J, leaving 6 bases between.

The rearrangement uses TRBV6-5 and TRBJ1-2; possible D gene TRBD1, 5 bases. The CDR3 totals 16 residues. V lost 4 bases to trimming and J lost 3 bases, with 18 bases between them. The V gene's germline CDR1 is MNHEY and CDR2 SVGAGI. The CDR3 DNA follows: TGTGCCAGCAGTTCCACCCCGGGACGGACCTACTATGGCTACACCTTC. Its protein is CASSSTPGRTYYGYTF.

This clone showed up just once. In DNA, the CDR3 is TGTGCCAGCAGCCAAGCTTCGGGACAAATGAACACTGAAGCTTTCTTT. The encoded protein is CASSQASGQMNTEAFF. The chain joins TRBV4-2 to TRBJ1-1; TRBD1 is a possible D gene (6 bases). CDR3 length equals 16 residues. Germline V gives CDR1 LGHNA, CDR2 YNFKEQ. Trimming removed 1 base at V and 0 bases at J, with 12 bases between.